The 22 T cell receptor beta chains listed next were all sequenced from one sample in a study of naive and memory T cell subsets. Two oligonucleotides, mixed equimolar, formed the beta constant-region primer covering TRBC1 and TRBC2. Via MiXCR, TCRdb re-called the UMI-ligation and nested PCR reads, giving one row per CDR3 protein. There are under 40,000 distinct CDR3 sequences in the sample; 10% to 15% occur only once, and 20% to 25% lies in the top ten. The sequencing sample was made of effector memory CD4+ T cells from blood. Subset in this sample: effector memory, CD45RA- CD27-. Receptor source: a human donor in good health.

The V call is TRBV5-1, the J call TRBJ2-1; 10 bases align to TRBD2. The CDR3 consists of 15 residues. The V gene end was trimmed by 5 bases and the J gene end by 0 bases; junction bases not matched to a gene: 2. Per the germline V gene, CDR1 is SGHRS and CDR2 is YFSETQ. The CDR3: CASRPSGSSYNEQFF. CDR3 DNA sequence: TGCGCCAGCAGACCTAGCGGGAGCTCCTACAATGAGCAGTTCTTC.

This clonotype was seen ten or more times. The V gene is TRBV28, the J gene TRBJ2-7, with 9 bases fitting TRBD2. The V and J ends lost 4 bases and 2 bases, in that order; junction bases with no gene match: 6. CDR3 size: 15 residues. In germline, CDR1 is MDHEN, CDR2 SYDVKM. The CDR3 nucleotides are TGTGCCAGCAGTTCATCGTTAGCGGGAGCCTACGAGCAGTACTTC. It encodes CASSSSLAGAYEQYF.

This clonotype was observed at least ten times. This sequence joins TRBV30 and TRBJ2-1; 9 bases are shared with TRBD2. CDR1 GTSNPN and CDR2 SVGIG come from the germline V gene (reference sequence). The trim removed 5 bases at V and 2 bases at J, leaving 13 bases unmatched. This CDR3 has 17 amino acids. CDR3 residues: CAWASLTGGRAYNEQFF. The CDR3 DNA is TGTGCCTGGGCATCCTTGACTGGCGGGAGGGCCTACAATGAGCAGTTCTTC.

This clonotype has at least ten counts. This sequence joins TRBV14 and TRBJ2-1; D not certain. Per germline, CDR1 SGHDN and CDR2 FVKESK. Trimming cost V 0 bases and J 7 bases, with 7 bases left between them. The CDR3 is made up of 13 amino acids. The CDR3, as DNA: TGTGCCAGCAGCCAAGATCTCGGGAATGAGCAGTTCTTC. Translated: CASSQDLGNEQFF.

This rearrangement joins TRBV11-2 to TRBJ1-2, with TRBD1 as a possible D gene (5 bases). Germline assignment: CDR1 SGHAT and CDR2 FQNNGV. The CDR3 extends over 12 amino acids. Trimming cost V 0 bases and J 13 bases, with 12 bases left between them. CDR3 in amino acids: CASSLEGLTCTF. The CDR3 DNA reads as TGTGCCAGCAGCTTAGAGGGACTGACGTGCACCTTC.

The chain employs TRBV30 and TRBJ1-1; no definite D call. The germline V and J ends were trimmed by 0 bases and 8 bases, with 7 bases remaining between them. Per germline, CDR1 GTSNPN and CDR2 SVGIG (reference sequence). CDR3 size: 11 residues. The chain's CDR3 is CAWSVRAEAFF. CDR3 nucleotide sequence: TGTGCCTGGAGTGTACGGGCAGAAGCTTTCTTT. Complete variable domain (other parts from reference TRBV30 and TRBJ1-1): SQTIHQWPATLVQPVGSPLSLECTVEGTSNPNLYWYRQAAGRGLQLLFYSVGIGQISSEVPQNLSASRPQDRQFILSSKKLLLSDSGFYLCAWSVRAEAFFGQGTRLTVV.

This clonotype was picked up a small number of times. V usage is TRBV5-6 and J usage is TRBJ1-1; no reliable D call. The V and J ends lost 0 bases and 1 base respectively, with 10 bases between them. CDR3 length equals 15 residues. Germline V gives CDR1 SGHDT, CDR2 YYEEEE. CDR3 nucleotide sequence: TGTGCCAGCAGCTTGGATCCAGCATCGAACACTGAAGCTTTCTTT. Its translation: CASSLDPASNTEAFF.

This clonotype was picked up a small number of times. This chain uses TRBV20-1 with TRBJ1-2; 8 positions match TRBD1. Germline V gives CDR1 DFQATT, CDR2 SNEGSKA (reference sequence). The CDR3 is made up of 15 amino acids. The V and J ends lost 1 base and 4 bases, in that order; junction bases with no gene match: 8. The CDR3 DNA is TGCAGTGCTAGAGGTCCCGGGACAGGATCCTATGGCTACACCTTC. This translates into CSARGPGTGSYGYTF.

The table lists this clonotype with a few counts. The chain carries TRBV18 and TRBJ2-7; D gene ambiguous. The CDR3 covers 15 residues. Trimming cost V 2 bases and J 0 bases, with 11 bases left between them. From germline, CDR1 is KGHSH and CDR2 LQKENI. This CDR3 is CASSPSRASSYEQYF. CDR3 nucleotides: TGTGCCAGCTCACCAAGTAGGGCTAGCTCCTACGAGCAGTACTTC.

The V and J genes are TRBV7-9 and TRBJ2-1, with D perhaps matching TRBD2 (5 bases). The CDR3 is 15 residues long. Germline-derived CDR1 and CDR2 are SEHNR and FQNEAQ (reference sequence). Trimming removed 1 base at V and 8 bases at J, with 15 bases between. The DNA of the CDR3 is TGTGCCAGCAGCTTAGTTGAGAGAGGGTCAGATGAGCAGTTCTTC. Translating gives CASSLVERGSDEQFF. Together with reference TRBV7-9 and TRBJ2-1, the CDR3 gives the full variable domain: DTGVSQNPRHKITKRGQNVTFRCDPISEHNRLYWYRQTLGQGPEFLTYFQNEAQLEKSRLLSDRFSAERPKGSFSTLEIQRTEQGDSAMYLCASSLVERGSDEQFFGPGTRLTVL.

Remarks on this clonotype: The final CDR3 position lacks the conserved phenylalanine or tryptophan, pointing to a likely read error. No DNA is shown, since the ends of the CDR3 on it are uncertain; the CDR3 is the one TCRdb lists. The chain links TRBV4-2 to TRBJ2-1; the table's D call of TRBD2 was not tested on the DNA. The CDR3 has 17 amino acids, counting both end residues. Germline CDR1 LGHNA, CDR2 YNFKEQ. The CDR3 loop is CASSPRLGRSSYNEQGC.

V and J are TRBV29-1 and TRBJ2-3; D is perhaps TRBD2 (5 bases). This CDR3 is 15 amino acids long. Trimming removed 7 bases from V and 4 bases from J, with 21 bases in between. The germline V gene encodes CDR1 SQVTM and CDR2 ANQGSEA. The CDR3 here is CSAGGLGGSSDTQYF. CDR3 sequence (DNA): TGCAGCGCCGGTGGGCTAGGTGGGAGTTCAGATACGCAGTATTTT.

The chain links TRBV28 to TRBJ1-2, with TRBD1 matching 8 bases. This CDR3 contains 14 residues. V gave up 6 bases and J gave up 8 bases; unmatched junction bases: 11. Germline loops: CDR1 MDHEN, CDR2 SYDVKM. CDR3 bases: TGTGCCAGCAGAGCCGGGCAGGGGGCCCAAGGCTACACCTTC. It is translated as CASRAGQGAQGYTF.

The chain joins TRBV2 to TRBJ2-7; 9 bases fit TRBD1. With 8 bases clipped from V and 3 bases from J, the junction kept 5 bases outside the gene matches. The CDR3 has 13 amino acids. The germline V gene has CDR1 SNHLY and CDR2 FYNNEI. This chain's CDR3 is CASGRDRVYEQYF. In DNA, the CDR3 is TGTGCCAGCGGGCGGGACAGGGTCTACGAGCAGTACTTC.

At least ten counts were recorded for this clonotype. V is TRBV14 and J is TRBJ2-3, with TRBD2 matching over 7 bases. This CDR3 comprises 14 residues. CDR1 and CDR2 (germline): SGHDN, FVKESK. Trimming at V came to 4 bases and at J to 2 bases, leaving 3 bases not matched to a gene. The CDR3 region is CASSPGTNTDTQYF. The CDR3 nucleotides read TGTGCCAGCAGCCCAGGGACTAACACAGATACGCAGTATTTT.

The chain is built from TRBV7-2 and TRBJ1-5, with 7 bases lining up with TRBD1. The CDR3 runs 14 residues. In germline, CDR1 is SGHTA, CDR2 FQGNSA. Germline trimming cut 4 bases from V and 4 bases from J; bases unmatched to any gene: 4. As DNA, the CDR3 is TGTGCCAGCAGCTCAACAGGGGATAATCAGCCCCAGCATTTT. It encodes CASSSTGDNQPQHF.

This clonotype has a handful of counts. This chain joins TRBV13 and TRBJ2-1; 8 bases are a match to TRBD2. The CDR3 consists of 16 residues. Trimming at V came to 5 bases and at J to 6 bases, leaving 12 bases not matched to a gene. Germline CDR1 reads PRHDT; CDR2 reads FYEKMQ (reference sequence). The CDR3 here is CASSILREGLGNEQFF. The CDR3 DNA is TGTGCCAGCAGCATCCTCCGGGAGGGCCTGGGCAATGAGCAGTTCTTC.

This clonotype was found a few times. V usage is TRBV29-1 and J usage is TRBJ1-2, with 11 bases identical to TRBD1. After removal of 4 bases from V and 7 bases from J, the junction contained 11 bases not matched to a gene. The germline CDR1 and CDR2 sequences are SQVTM and ANQGSEA. The CDR3 runs to 15 residues. The CDR3 spells CSVGTDRGPRGGYTF. CDR3 nucleotides: TGCAGCGTTGGAACGGACAGGGGGCCTAGGGGTGGCTACACCTTC.

This clonotype has ten or more counts. This chain uses TRBV30 with TRBJ2-7; 13 bases are a match to TRBD2. This CDR3 region has 14 residues. V lost 0 bases to trimming and J lost 5 bases; unmatched junction nucleotides: 1. Per germline, CDR1 GTSNPN and CDR2 SVGIG (reference sequence). The chain's CDR3 is CAWSVGLAGDEQYF. The CDR3 region has the DNA TGTGCCTGGAGTGTCGGACTAGCGGGAGACGAGCAGTACTTC.

This clonotype was seen only once. The chain combines TRBV2 with TRBJ2-2, with 13 bases lining up with TRBD2. The junction had 5 bases not matched to a gene; V was cut back by 4 bases and J by 0 bases. The CDR3 length is 18 residues. Per germline, CDR1 SNHLY and CDR2 FYNNEI. The DNA for the CDR3 is TGTGCCAGCAGTGGAACCGGGACTAGCGGGGCGAACACCGGGGAGCTGTTTTTT. It is translated as CASSGTGTSGANTGELFF.

This clonotype was seen only a few times. The chain employs TRBV3-1 and TRBJ1-6; 8 bases match TRBD1. CDR1 and CDR2 (germline): LGHDT, YNNKEL (reference sequence). Trimming removed 3 bases from V and 7 bases from J; junction bases left unmatched: 5. The CDR3 loop spans 15 amino acids. The CDR3 loop reads CASSHADRANSPLHF. The DNA of the CDR3 is TGTGCCAGCAGCCATGCGGACAGGGCGAATTCACCCCTCCACTTT.

This clonotype appeared many times. The rearrangement links TRBV20-1 to TRBJ2-3, with 8 bases identical to TRBD2. CDR1 DFQATT and CDR2 SNEGSKA come from the germline V gene (reference sequence). The V and J ends lost 1 base and 6 bases, in that order; junction bases with no gene match: 6. This CDR3 has 14 residues. CDR3 sequence (DNA): TGCAGTGCTAGAGTCAGCGGGAGATTCGATACGCAGTATTTT. Translating it yields CSARVSGRFDTQYF.